This TCR beta chain was sequenced in a study of T cell responses to AZD1222 COVID-19 vaccine. Germline CDR1 and CDR2: MNHEY and SVGAGI. The CDR3 loop spans 13 amino acids. V was clipped by 6 bases and J by 5 bases, with 14 bases between them. Repertoires were generated with immunoSEQ multiplex PCR, while TCRdb's copy carries only in-frame clones and drops some. The repertoire includes 140,000 to 150,000 clones, 91% of them detected once, and 3.8% sits in the top ten. The source of this sequence is an adult who received the AZD1222 COVID-19 vaccine. The chain couples TRBV6-5 to TRBJ2-7, with D maybe TRBD1 (6 bases). The material was peripheral blood, obtained 28 days after the second AZD1222 dose. The CDR3 here is CASSPTGNNEQYF. In nucleotides, the CDR3 is TGTGCCAGCAGCCCAACAGGGAACAACGAGCAGTACTTC.